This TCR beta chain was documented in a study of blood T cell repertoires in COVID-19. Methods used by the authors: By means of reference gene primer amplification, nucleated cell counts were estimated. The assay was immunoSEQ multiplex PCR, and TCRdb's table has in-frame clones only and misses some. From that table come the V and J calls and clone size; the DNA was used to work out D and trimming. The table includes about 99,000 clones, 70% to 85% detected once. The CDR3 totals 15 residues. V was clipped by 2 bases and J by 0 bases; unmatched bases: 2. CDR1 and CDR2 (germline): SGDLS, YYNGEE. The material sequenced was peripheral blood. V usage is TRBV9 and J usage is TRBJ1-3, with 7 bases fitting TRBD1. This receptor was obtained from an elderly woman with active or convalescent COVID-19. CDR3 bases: TGTGCCAGCAGCGTCAACAGGGGCTCTGGAAACACCATATATTTT. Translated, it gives CASSVNRGSGNTIYF.